Listed below are T cell receptor beta chains from one sample, sequenced in a study of T cell responses to AZD1222 COVID-19 vaccine. Only in-frame clones appear in the TCRdb table, and some are missing; sequencing was by immunoSEQ multiplex PCR. Of roughly 140,000 clones listed, about 93% were seen once; the top ten hold roughly 2%. Here the sequenced sample was peripheral blood, taken on day 0 of AZD1222 vaccination. These receptor sequences come from an adult in good health. Both conserved end residues are part of each CDR3. Each record gives: V gene, D gene, clone size, J gene, CDR3 protein, CDR3 DNA. D genes are given only for firm matches. Expanded clones get a size class; other rows say once, few or many, or leave the size out.

TRBV2	TRBD1	-	TRBJ1-2	CASSDDRGVIGYGYTF	TGTGCCAGCAGTGATGACAGGGGGGTGATCGGCTATGGCTACACCTTC
TRBV6-5	-	once	TRBJ1-1	CASRGFPPGNTEAFF	TGTGCCAGCAGGGGGTTTCCACCAGGCAACACTGAAGCTTTCTTT
TRBV9	TRBD1	once	TRBJ1-4	CASSPRDRDEKLFF	TGTGCCAGCAGCCCTCGCGACAGGGATGAAAAACTGTTTTTT
TRBV5-6	TRBD1	once	TRBJ1-1	CASSWTRQGFVTEAFF	TGTGCCAGCAGCTGGACGCGACAGGGGTTTGTTACTGAAGCTTTCTTT
TRBV28	TRBD2	-	TRBJ2-3	CASSLGLGLAGGTDTQYF	TGTGCCAGCAGTTTGGGACTAGGGCTAGCGGGGGGCACAGATACGCAGTATTTT
TRBV6-5	-	-	TRBJ1-1	CASRRSTEAFF	TGTGCCTCCCGTCGAAGCACTGAAGCTTTCTTT
TRBV7-2	-	once	TRBJ1-3	CASSFGFGNTIYF	TGTGCCAGCAGCTTTGGGTTTGGAAACACCATATATTTT
TRBV5-4	-	once	TRBJ1-1	CASSNKQGNTEAFF	TGTGCCAGCAGCAACAAACAGGGAAACACTGAAGCTTTCTTT
TRBV24-1	-	-	TRBJ2-1	CATSDQALNEQFF	TGTGCCACCAGTGACCAGGCCCTAAATGAGCAGTTCTTC
TRBV2	-	-	TRBJ1-5	CASSHRLIGNQPQHF	TGTGCCAGCAGTCACAGGTTAATTGGCAATCAGCCCCAGCATTTT
TRBV19	TRBD1	-	TRBJ1-3	CASSITGGSGNTIYF	TGTGCCAGTAGTATCACAGGGGGCTCTGGAAACACCATATATTTT
TRBV6-5	TRBD1	few	TRBJ1-1	CASSRPGTGNTEAFF	TGTGCCAGCAGTCGCCCCGGGACAGGGAACACTGAAGCTTTCTTT
TRBV3-1/TRBV3-2	-	-	TRBJ1-3	CASSFLGSSQNTIYF	TGTGCCAGCAGCTTTCTCGGTAGTTCCCAAAACACCATATATTTT
TRBV7-3	TRBD2	once	TRBJ2-1	CASSLIGTSLSSEQFF	TGTGCCAGCAGCTTAATTGGGACTAGTCTCTCCAGTGAGCAGTTCTTC
TRBV7-8	-	-	TRBJ1-2	CASSLRGGLRLGYTF	TGTGCCAGCAGCTTACGGGGCGGCCTCAGACTAGGCTACACCTTC
TRBV7-2	TRBD1	-	TRBJ1-1	CASSLVWQGVGTEAFF	TGTGCCAGCAGCTTAGTGTGGCAGGGGGTAGGCACTGAAGCTTTCTTT
TRBV5-1	TRBD1	-	TRBJ2-1	CASSLEAGGSYNEQFF	TGCGCCAGCAGCTTGGAGGCAGGGGGCTCCTACAATGAGCAGTTCTTC
TRBV5-1	-	-	TRBJ1-2	CASSLRDLDGYTF	TGCGCCAGCAGCTTGCGGGATCTGGATGGCTACACCTTC
TRBV29-1	-	-	TRBJ2-5	CSVGGRLQETQYF	TGCAGCGTGGGGGGACGTTTACAAGAGACCCAGTACTTC
TRBV4-2	TRBD2	-	TRBJ2-7	CASSQELAGTYEQYF	TGTGCCAGCAGCCAAGAATTAGCGGGGACCTACGAGCAGTACTTC
TRBV6-1	-	once	TRBJ2-1	CASSDDRMEFF	TGTGCCAGCAGTGACGACAGGATGGAGTTCTTC
TRBV12-3/TRBV12-4	-	once	TRBJ1-4	CASMAVEKLFF	TGTGCCAGCATGGCAGTTGAAAAACTGTTTTTT
TRBV5-1	-	-	TRBJ1-1	CASSLVRVTEAFF	TGCGCCAGCAGCTTGGTTAGGGTTACTGAAGCTTTCTTT
TRBV5-5	-	-	TRBJ1-2	CASSLRGYGYTF	TGTGCCAGCAGCTTGAGGGGCTATGGCTACACCTTC
TRBV5-1	-	-	TRBJ2-1	CASSLAGNEQFF	TGCGCCAGCAGCTTGGCGGGCAATGAGCAGTTCTTC
TRBV29-1	-	-	TRBJ2-7	CSVADPRGDNLVKQYF	TGCAGCGTCGCCGACCCCCGAGGGGACAACCTTGTAAAGCAGTACTTC
TRBV5-1	-	-	TRBJ1-1	CASSLGQALYTEAFF	TGCGCCAGCAGCTTGGGACAGGCCCTTTACACTGAAGCTTTCTTT
TRBV2	-	-	TRBJ1-2	CASCAGARRLYGYTF	TGTGCCAGCTGTGCGGGCGCCAGACGACTCTATGGCTACACCTTC
TRBV7-3	-	-	TRBJ2-1	CASSLTGGGYNEQFF	TGTGCCAGCAGCTTAACGGGGGGCGGCTACAATGAGCAGTTCTTC
TRBV7-9	-	-	TRBJ2-4	CASSFTGTKNIQYF	TGTGCCAGCAGCTTCACAGGGACCAAAAACATTCAGTACTTC
TRBV19	TRBD1	-	TRBJ2-7	CATTQAGTGGLYEQYF	TGTGCCACCACCCAGGCAGGGACAGGGGGTTTGTACGAGCAGTACTTC
TRBV10-3	TRBD1	once	TRBJ1-2	CASGTVFGYTF	TGTGCCTCCGGGACAGTCTTCGGCTACACCTTC
TRBV4-2	TRBD1	-	TRBJ1-5	CASSQEQGAGQPQHF	TGTGCCAGCAGCCAAGAACAGGGGGCGGGTCAGCCCCAGCATTTT
TRBV29-1	-	once	TRBJ2-7	CSVERGGEREQYF	TGCAGCGTTGAGAGGGGCGGGGAGAGGGAGCAGTACTTC
TRBV6-5	TRBD1	-	TRBJ1-2	CASSPVGQASYGYTF	TGTGCCAGCAGTCCAGTAGGACAGGCGTCCTATGGCTACACCTTC
TRBV2	-	-	TRBJ1-1	CASSEGMGQNTEAFF	TGTGCCAGCAGTGAGGGGATGGGACAGAACACTGAAGCTTTCTTT
TRBV9	TRBD1	-	TRBJ2-5	CASSVHTGDQETQYF	TGTGCCAGCAGCGTCCATACAGGGGATCAAGAGACCCAGTACTTC